The 4 T cell receptor beta chains below come from one sample, sequenced in a study of CD8 T cells in ankylosing spondylitis (dated by TCRdb to about 2017). Overall study outcomes, separate from this receptor: A TCR beta motif made up of eight or nine highly homologous amino acid variants appeared to be characteristic of blood from ankylosing spondylitis patients.

These receptors are not linked to any known antigen. The library came from 5' RACE. Sequencing was carried out with an Illumina HiSeq 2500. The public reads were reprocessed in TCRdb via fastp at Q25 and MiXCR, keeping in-frame beta chains. Each entry merges the rows of one CDR3 protein and shows their most common DNA and genes. In all, the sample holds some 840,000 distinct CDR3 sequences, and about 11% of those were seen once. Of the sample, roughly 0.51% falls within the top ten clones. Sample: blood, either unsorted or a sorted T cell fraction (not recorded which). The source of these receptors is a male donor with ankylosing spondylitis.

The chain links TRBV4-3 to TRBJ2-2; D unclear. Per germline, CDR1 LGHNA and CDR2 YSLEER. The CDR3 consists of 14 residues. Trimming shortened V by 3 bases and J by 5 bases, and 10 bases separated the two germline ends. CDR3: CASSQLFGTGELFF. CDR3 nucleotide sequence: TGCGCCAGCAGCCAGTTGTTTGGGACCGGGGAGCTGTTTTTT.

This clonotype was picked up many times. V gene TRBV7-2 combines with J gene TRBJ2-3; possible D gene TRBD1, 5 bases. The CDR3 covers 14 residues. V gave up 5 bases and J gave up 2 bases, with 11 bases separating them. CDR1 is SGHTA and CDR2 is FQGNSA in the germline V gene. This CDR3 is CASSPGHPTDTQYF. The CDR3 coding sequence is TGTGCCAGCAGCCCCGGACACCCCACAGATACGCAGTATTTT.

This sequence joins TRBV7-3 and TRBJ2-1; TRBD2 agrees at 8 bases. Trimming cost V 5 bases and J 7 bases; bases outside gene matches: 13. This CDR3 has 16 amino acids. Germline-derived CDR1 and CDR2 are SGHTA and FQGTGA. The CDR3 sequence: CASSPNRGGPLNEQFF. The CDR3 DNA is TGTGCCAGCAGCCCGAATCGGGGGGGGCCGCTAAATGAGCAGTTCTTC.

Only a few counts were recorded for this clonotype. The chain recombines TRBV5-6 with TRBJ1-1, with 10 bases lining up with TRBD1. The CDR3 has 16 amino acids. The germline CDR1 and CDR2 sequences are SGHDT and YYEEEE. J was trimmed by 6 bases and V by 1 base; bases with no gene match: 9. The CDR3 loop reads CASSLLGGTGEAEAFF. CDR3 DNA: TGTGCCAGCAGCTTGCTAGGGGGGACAGGGGAAGCTGAAGCTTTCTTT.